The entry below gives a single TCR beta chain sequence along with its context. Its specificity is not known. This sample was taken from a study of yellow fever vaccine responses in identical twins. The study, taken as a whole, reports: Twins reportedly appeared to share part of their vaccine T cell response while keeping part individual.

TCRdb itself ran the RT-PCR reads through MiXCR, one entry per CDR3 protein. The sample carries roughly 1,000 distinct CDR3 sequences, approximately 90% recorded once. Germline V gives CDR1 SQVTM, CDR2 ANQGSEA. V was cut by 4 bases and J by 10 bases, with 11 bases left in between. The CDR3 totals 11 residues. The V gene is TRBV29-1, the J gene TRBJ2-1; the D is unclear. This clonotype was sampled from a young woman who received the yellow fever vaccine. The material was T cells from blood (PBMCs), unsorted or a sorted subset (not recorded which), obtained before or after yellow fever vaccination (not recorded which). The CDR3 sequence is CSVAPPIEQFF. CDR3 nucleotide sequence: TGCAGCGTTGCCCCCCCGATCGAGCAGTTCTTC.